Below, 22 T cell receptor beta chains from the same sample are listed, as sequenced in a study of OX40 agonist ivuxolimab in advanced cancers. Produced via immunoSEQ multiplex PCR; TCRdb's table is partial and in-frame only. The data show 9,000 to 13,000 clones, around 70% seen once. Sequences were derived from CD4+ or CD8+ T cells sorted from blood, sampled in a trial of the OX40 agonist ivuxolimab. The receptors stem from an adult with an advanced solid tumor such as melanoma, head and neck, liver or kidney cancer.

This chain joins TRBV4-2 and TRBJ1-2; 7 nucleotides align to TRBD1. Per the germline V gene, CDR1 is LGHNA and CDR2 is YNFKEQ. V dropped 3 bases and J dropped 8; count of bases not matched to a gene: 6. This CDR3 contains 13 residues. In DNA form, the CDR3 reads TGTGCCAGCAGCCAGGGGACAGAAGAGGGCTACACCTTC. Amino acid sequence: CASSQGTEEGYTF.

The J gene is TRBJ2-5, the V gene TRBV2; a weak D match, TRBD1 (7 bases). Germline CDR1 and CDR2: SNHLY and FYNNEI. CDR3 length: 14 residues. The V end was cut by 3 bases, the J end by 3 bases, with 11 bases between. CDR3 sequence (DNA): TGTGCCAGCAGTGACGGCAGGGGGGAAGAGACCCAGTACTTC. Translating it yields CASSDGRGEETQYF.

The genes are TRBV28 and TRBJ2-2; 9 nucleotides match TRBD2. The CDR3 spans 16 residues. V lost 7 bases to trimming and J lost 3 bases; unmatched junction nucleotides: 9. CDR1 is MDHEN and CDR2 is SYDVKM in the germline V gene. The CDR3 protein is CASNTALAGYTGELFF. The CDR3 DNA reads TGTGCCAGCAATACGGCCCTAGCGGGATACACCGGGGAGCTGTTTTTT.

This clone has more than one count but fewer than ten. Written as DNA, the CDR3 is TGCGCCAGCAGCCAAGATCCACTCGACTCCTACGAGCAGTACTTC. This sequence encodes CASSQDPLDSYEQYF. The rearrangement links TRBV4-1 to TRBJ2-7; the D is unclear. Germline V gene data show CDR1 as MGHRA and CDR2 as YSYEKL. This CDR3 comprises 15 residues. Trimming stripped 0 bases from V and 0 bases from J, with 9 bases between.

This chain connects TRBV5-5 to TRBJ1-1; 9 bases line up with TRBD1. The germline CDR1 and CDR2 sequences are SGHKS and YYEKEE (reference sequence). The CDR3 is 14 residues long. With 5 bases clipped from V and 6 bases from J, the junction kept 8 bases outside the gene matches. CDR3 loop: CASSHGQGYAEAFF. CDR3 bases: TGTGCCAGCAGTCACGGACAGGGGTACGCTGAAGCTTTCTTT.

The chain joins TRBV5-6 to TRBJ2-2, with D possibly being TRBD2 (6 bases). V gave up 1 base and J gave up 7 bases, with 14 bases separating them. This CDR3 is built from 15 residues. Germline V gene lookup returns CDR1 SGHDT and CDR2 YYEEEE. The CDR3 DNA reads TGTGCCAGCAGCTTGTGGGGGAGGTTACACGGGGAGCTGTTTTTT. This codes for CASSLWGRLHGELFF.

The chain joins TRBV10-2 to TRBJ2-1, with TRBD2 matching 10 bases. V lost 8 bases to trimming and J lost 6 bases; unmatched junction nucleotides: 4. This CDR3 has 13 amino acids. The V gene's germline CDR1 is WSHSY and CDR2 SAAADI. The CDR3 region is CASGLAGVNEQFF. DNA for the CDR3: TGCGCCAGCGGGCTAGCGGGAGTCAATGAGCAGTTCTTC.

The chain couples TRBV25-1 to TRBJ2-7; D assignment may be TRBD1 or TRBD2 (5 bases each). With 6 bases removed from V and 6 bases from J, the gap between germline ends came to 12 bases. CDR1 and CDR2 (germline): MGHDK, SYGVNS. The CDR3 extends over 12 amino acids. The CDR3 loop is CASRDLGAEQYF. In DNA, the CDR3 is TGTGCCAGCAGGGATCTCGGGGCCGAGCAGTACTTC.

V gene TRBV28 combines with J gene TRBJ2-3, with TRBD2 as a possible D gene (6 bases). The CDR3 has 17 amino acids. The germline V gene encodes CDR1 MDHEN and CDR2 SYDVKM. The germline V and J ends were trimmed by 2 bases and 2 bases, with 17 bases remaining between them. Here the CDR3 DNA reads TGTGCCAGCAGTTTAGGGGTGGGCGGGGCTAACACAGATACGCAGTATTTT. Protein: CASSLGVGGANTDTQYF.

The chain carries TRBV2 and TRBJ1-1; no reliable D call. Germline V lookup: CDR1 SNHLY, CDR2 FYNNEI. V lost 9 bases and J lost 1, with 9 bases in between. The CDR3 contains 12 residues. The CDR3 region is CARRRENTEAFF. Here the CDR3 DNA reads TGTGCCAGACGGCGGGAGAACACTGAAGCTTTCTTT.

The gene calls are TRBV11-2 and TRBJ1-2, with unresolved D. V dropped 3 bases and J dropped 4 bases, with 18 bases sitting between them. This CDR3 region has 16 residues. CDR1 is SGHAT and CDR2 is FQNNGV in the germline V gene. The chain's CDR3 is CASSFVDTLRGYGYTF. The CDR3 DNA follows: TGTGCCAGCAGCTTCGTCGACACACTCCGGGGCTATGGCTACACCTTC.

The rearrangement uses TRBV25-1 and TRBJ1-1, with D unclear. The V gene's germline CDR1 is MGHDK and CDR2 SYGVNS. The CDR3 runs 11 residues. V lost 4 bases and J 1 base, leaving 1 base between the germline ends. The CDR3 loop reads CASSANTEAFF. CDR3 DNA sequence: TGTGCCAGCAGTGCGAACACTGAAGCTTTCTTT.

The chain recombines TRBV11-3 with TRBJ2-7; D unclear. Looked up from germline, CDR1 is SGHNT and CDR2 is YENEEA. CDR3 size: 13 residues. Trimming removed 0 bases from V and 7 bases from J, with 10 bases in between. The chain's CDR3 is CASSLDLLREQYF. The CDR3 region has the DNA TGTGCCAGCAGCTTAGATCTCCTACGGGAGCAGTACTTC.

The chain has TRBV19 and TRBJ1-1; possible D gene TRBD1, 6 bases. Germline values: CDR1 LNHDA, CDR2 SQIVND (reference sequence). With 3 bases removed from V and 5 bases from J, the gap between germline ends came to 16 bases. CDR3 size: 15 residues. CDR3 coding DNA: TGTGCCAGTAGTATGACTCCAAGGGGGATAACTGAAGCTTTCTTT. Translation: CASSMTPRGITEAFF.

The rearrangement links TRBV7-9 to TRBJ2-2, with D possibly TRBD2 on 6 matching bases. The CDR3 consists of 17 residues. Germline CDR1 and CDR2: SEHNR and FQNEAQ (reference sequence). The germline V and J ends were trimmed by 5 bases and 5 bases, with 21 bases remaining between them. In DNA, the CDR3 is TGTGCCAGCAGCCCAGTGTTAGGCGGGGAGTGGACCGGGGAGCTGTTTTTT. Protein: CASSPVLGGEWTGELFF.

This chain uses TRBV27 with TRBJ1-1, with 7 positions matching TRBD1. V was clipped by 5 bases and J by 5 bases; unmatched bases: 8. There are 14 residues in the CDR3. CDR1 and CDR2 from the germline V gene are MNHEY and SMNVEV (reference sequence). The CDR3 is CASSPRQGGTEAFF. The CDR3 DNA reads TGTGCCAGCAGTCCCAGACAGGGCGGGACTGAAGCTTTCTTT.

This clone was seen once. The rearrangement joins TRBV4-1 to TRBJ2-5, with TRBD1 matching over 8 bases. The J segment lost 4 bases and the V segment lost 4 bases, leaving 8 bases of the junction unmatched. Per the germline V gene, CDR1 is MGHRA and CDR2 is YSYEKL. The length of the CDR3 is 15 residues. The DNA for the CDR3 is TGCGCCAGCAGCCGCTCGCCAGGGACAGGAGAGACCCAGTACTTC. It is translated as CASSRSPGTGETQYF.

The V gene is TRBV7-8, the J gene TRBJ1-6; maybe TRBD1 (5 bases). Trimming pared 7 bases from V and 7 bases from J, leaving 23 bases between. CDR3 length: 17 amino acids. CDR1 and CDR2 (germline): SGHVS, FQNEAQ. This chain's CDR3 is CASNLGWRRGSNSPLHF. The CDR3 DNA reads as TGTGCCAGCAACCTAGGATGGCGGCGGGGGTCCAATTCACCCCTCCACTTT.

The chain uses TRBV7-3 and TRBJ2-7, with 8 bases matching TRBD2. The trim removed 1 base at V and 5 bases at J, leaving 1 base unmatched. The germline gives CDR1 SGHTA, CDR2 FQGTGA. The CDR3 sequence is 13 residues long. The CDR3 coding sequence is TGTGCCAGCAGCTTAAACGGGAGGGACGAGCAGTACTTC. Amino acid sequence: CASSLNGRDEQYF.

By sample fraction, this clone is medium-sized (0.01 to 0.1%). The chain is built from TRBV4-1 and TRBJ2-1, with 8 bases fitting TRBD2. This CDR3 has 15 amino acids. V dropped 2 bases and J dropped 1; count of bases not matched to a gene: 1. Germline V gene data show CDR1 as MGHRA and CDR2 as YSYEKL. The CDR3 nucleotides read TGCGCCAGCAGCCAACGGGGGGGGTCCTACAATGAGCAGTTCTTC. This encodes CASSQRGGSYNEQFF.

The chain has TRBV5-6 and TRBJ1-2; TRBD1 might be the D (6 bases). The V and J ends lost 5 bases and 6 bases respectively, with 11 bases between them. The CDR3 covers 12 residues. Germline CDR1 SGHDT, CDR2 YYEEEE. This CDR3 reads CASSTGFDGYTF. The CDR3 bases are TGTGCCAGCAGTACAGGGTTCGATGGCTACACCTTC.

J is TRBJ2-7 and V is TRBV2, with D hard to call. Germline loops: CDR1 SNHLY, CDR2 FYNNEI. Trimming shortened V by 3 bases and J by 2 bases, and 11 bases separated the two germline ends. The CDR3 loop spans 14 amino acids. This CDR3 reads CASSDWQNPYEQYF. As DNA, the CDR3 is TGTGCCAGCAGTGATTGGCAGAACCCCTACGAGCAGTACTTC.